This TCR beta chain was sequenced during a study of blood T cell repertoires in COVID-19. Only in-frame clones appear in the TCRdb table, and some are missing; sequencing was by immunoSEQ multiplex PCR. Of 150,000 to 190,000 clones in the sample, around 84% were seen once. Enrolled through a virtual design, the participants were between roughly 18 and 90 years of age and came from 24 US areas. Among Cohort 3 donors, those recovered had two negative PCRs, clearance, or symptom resolution. The germline V gene encodes CDR1 KGHSH and CDR2 LQKENI. This CDR3 comprises 15 residues. The V end lost 3 bases, the J end lost 6 bases, and 18 bases lay between the germline ends.

This TCR came from a man in his fifties or sixties who had recovered from COVID-19. The chain links TRBV18 to TRBJ2-7; the D gene is possibly TRBD2 (7 bases). Source material: PBMCs or T cells enriched from blood (not recorded which). This chain's CDR3 is CASSPPGGLGGEQYF. The CDR3, as DNA: TGTGCCAGCTCACCTCCGGGGGGCCTCGGCGGCGAGCAGTACTTC. Looking up the rest from reference TRBV18 and TRBJ2-7 gives the full variable domain: NAGVMQNPRHLVRRRGQEARLRCSPMKGHSHVYWYRQLPEEGLKFMVYLQKENIIDESGMPKERFSAEFPKEGPSILRIQQVVRGDSAAYFCASSPPGGLGGEQYFGPGTRLTVT.